This T cell receptor beta chain was sequenced during a study of T cells in Graves' hyperthyroidism and ophthalmopathy. With 6 bases clipped from V and 6 bases from J, the junction kept 4 bases outside the gene matches. The CDR3 spans 12 residues. Looked up from germline, CDR1 is SQVTM and CDR2 is ANQGSEA. Together with thyroid ultrasound, orbital computed tomography, serum thyroxine and TRAb, clinical symptoms were used for diagnoses. This clonotype showed up many times. Researchers took RNA transcripts and amplified the TCR beta CDR3 regions from them. The HTBI primer set served for first-round RT-PCR of the TCR CDR3. TCRdb re-called the multiplex PCR reads through MiXCR, storing one row per CDR3 protein. Among about 350,000 distinct CDR3 sequences listed, approximately 18% were seen once.

Sequencing used blood. This receptor was identified in a woman between 35 and 50 years old with Graves' ophthalmopathy. This chain joins TRBV29-1 and TRBJ1-2, with 10 bases identical to TRBD1. CDR3: CSVAGTGDGYTF. CDR3 DNA sequence: TGCAGCGTCGCAGGGACAGGGGATGGCTACACCTTC.